Described below is a single T cell receptor (beta chain) sequence and its context. Its antigen is currently unknown. This sample is part of a study of response to subunit inactivated influenza vaccine. Broader study findings: Researchers suggested that each seasonal influenza vaccination recruits few new T cells.

TCRdb analysed the RT-PCR reads with MiXCR anew, one entry per CDR3 protein. The repertoire holds hundreds of thousands of distinct CDR3 sequences, around 14% seen once, with around 10% in the top ten. Sequenced here: PBMCs from blood, sampled approximately 13 days after vaccination. The source is a man aged 45-65 years who received an inactivated influenza vaccine.

The CDR3 reads CASTSGTGVSYEQYF. The CDR3 nucleotides are TGTGCCAGCACCTCCGGGACAGGGGTCTCCTACGAGCAGTACTTC. The chain is built from TRBV6-1 and TRBJ2-7; TRBD1 aligns across 10 bases. The V segment lost 7 bases and the J segment 0 bases; nucleotides outside the gene matches: 6. Germline V gene data show CDR1 as MNHNS and CDR2 as SASEGT. The CDR3 totals 15 residues.